This T cell receptor beta chain was recorded in a study of shared clonotypes between healthy human individuals. This clone was observed a single time. The V and J ends lost 4 bases and 2 bases respectively, with 10 bases between them. The CDR3 runs to 14 residues. The germline V gene encodes CDR1 SGDLS and CDR2 YYNGEE. Using immunoSEQ multiplex PCR, the repertoire was profiled, and TCRdb retains in-frame clones only, with some absent. The data contain fewer than 1.4 million clones, roughly 74% of them singletons. Material for sequencing was memory CD4+ T cells from PBMCs. Subset noted: CD45RA-negative fraction. V usage is TRBV9 and J usage is TRBJ1-3, with D possibly being TRBD1 (5 bases). This receptor was obtained from a man between 18 and 29 years old in good health. Some clones in this sample may be carry-over from other donors' samples. CDR3: CASSIGAPGNTIYF. CDR3 DNA sequence: TGTGCCAGCAGCATAGGGGCACCTGGAAACACCATATATTTT.